This TCR beta chain was found in a study of blood T cell repertoires in COVID-19. Method: immunoSEQ multiplex PCR; TCRdb's copy keeps in-frame clones and lacks some. The sample has 50,000 to 65,000 clones; about 81% are singletons. CDR1 and CDR2 (germline): MNHEY, SVGAGI. V dropped 5 bases and J dropped 5; count of bases not matched to a gene: 9. The CDR3 consists of 15 residues. The chain employs TRBV6-5 and TRBJ1-1, with 9 bases matching TRBD1. Material: peripheral blood. The clonotype originates from a woman aged 60-75 years with acute or convalescent COVID-19. CDR3: CASSPRGQGKTEAFF. For the CDR3, the DNA is TGTGCCAGCAGTCCTCGAGGACAGGGGAAAACTGAAGCTTTCTTT.